The source of this T cell receptor beta chain is a study of cytomegalovirus exposure and HLA in healthy donors (dated by TCRdb to between 2016 and 2019). As for the study more broadly: According to an earlier analysis of several hundred of the donors, some 170 million T cells yielded 120 million or so unique TCR beta sequences and approximately 300 Gb of sequence data. A separate validation cohort of roughly 120 different subjects was used in addition to the roughly 720-subject first cohort. Alongside the repertoire data, information on donor age, sex, ethnicity and CMV serostatus was compiled. To study patterns of TCR occurrence, a later analysis re-analyzed previously published TCR beta repertoires from several hundred donors and added high-resolution HLA genotyping. HLA typing covered class I and class II loci at four-digit resolution. Of the roughly 390 genotyped donors, over 70% fell in the genetic ancestry cluster associated with self-reported Caucasian donors. The T cell repertoires of 670 or so subjects were profiled by immunosequencing and related to cytomegalovirus serostatus. The study combined high-throughput TCR immunosequencing, statistical association of individual TCRs with disease status, and machine learning to predict cytomegalovirus infection status. The number of typed donors differed by locus: roughly 620-640 for A, B, C, DRB1 and DQB1; approximately 520 for DQA1; roughly 600 for DPA1; and roughly 490 for DPB1. A few DR-DQ haplotypes were treated as single units for association and clustering because of strong linkage in the cohort. An early release that covered approximately 600 HLA-typed donors contained about 300 gigabases of sequencing data and 75 million to 100 million unique TCR sequences. In a later genetic analysis, genome-wide SNP genotypes for about 55% of the 666 donors were used, and that subset was treated as a discovery cohort. Among under 450 genotyped donors of the cohort, an average of roughly 240,000 unique TCR beta nucleotide sequences were sequenced per donor, around a sixth of them non-productive. In the later analysis, no new phenotypic data were used to find candidate immune exposures; instead, reliance was placed on TCR beta sequences and their occurrence across donors. All discovery cohort repertoires had been generated using a single sequencing platform. An earlier analysis of a few hundred of the donors applied high-throughput TCR beta sequencing to assess whether each TCR beta V gene segment acted as functional or pseudogenic. The study aimed to test whether signatures of past pathogen exposure could be identified by cataloging public T cell receptors.

The cohort consisted of more than 650 healthy bone marrow donors. Cohort members were all nominally healthy when sampled, although unrecorded immune exposures were likely present. The donor tested CMV seropositive and was one of the 289 seropositive cohort members. A peripheral blood sample was provided by each donor, and peripheral blood mononuclear cells were used for TCR beta sequencing. Genomic DNA extraction from the blood cell samples was performed with the Qiagen DNeasy Blood Extraction Kit. V has 0 bases trimmed and J has 0 bases trimmed; junction bases matching no gene number 6. There are 17 amino acids in the CDR3, from cysteine to phenylalanine inclusive. The kept DNA is CDR3 alone, 51 bases in frame from the first base. The germline V gene (reference sequence) supplies CDR1 SGHNT and CDR2 YYREEE. Study-level results and caveats: The authors suggested that the approach could potentially be extended to other disease states and immunological phenotypes. Some 15 rarely observed V segments, including chromosome 9 orphons, were excluded from the earlier analysis of 550 to 700 of the donors because counts were too low. In an earlier analysis of 587 of the donors, most TCR beta V segments appeared in productive rearrangements about 87% or about 30% of the time, broadly matching IMGT annotations. Because the 87-base-pair reads could not distinguish some IMGT-functional V segments, including TRBV6-2 and TRBV6-3, those segments were excluded. A cluster of highly shared sequence variants was judged likely to be a technical artifact of the sequencing pipeline. The classifier was reported to diagnose cytomegalovirus status with high specificity and sensitivity in both the original and validation cohorts. Across donors, most TCR sequences were observed very rarely, whereas some public TCRs were present in many individuals. In a later genetic analysis, a missense DCLRE1C variant was associated with V-gene and J-gene trimming of TCR beta chains, and the association was replicated in an independent cohort. Because some donors lacked HLA typing at each locus, the association tests relied only on the typed subset. A further reported finding was that TCR beta sequences accurately predicted the HLA-A and HLA-B alleles for most subjects in the first cohort. Several of the top co-occurrence clusters appeared to be linked to parvovirus B19, influenza, CMV and Epstein-Barr virus, according to a later analysis. Presence/absence analyses assumed roughly uniform sequencing depth across donors, an assumption that may not hold. Strong co-occurrence of HLA alleles, especially DR and DQ, made assigning TCR associations to individual alleles difficult. Most CMV-associated TCR beta chains appeared to be HLA-restricted in a later analysis, and the HLA associations seemed to be driven largely by CMV exposure. A few of the identified cytomegalovirus-associated TCR beta chains were confirmed in vitro to be specific for cytomegalovirus antigens. The only immune exposure information available for the cohort was CMV serostatus. In a later analysis, HLA-associated TCR beta chains were found to be more clonally expanded and to have lower generation probabilities than equally common non-associated chains. In this cohort, only TCR beta chains were sequenced, and detectable features were limited by the absence of alpha or paired-chain data. In a later analysis, around 15,000 TCR beta sequences were associated with specific HLA alleles at a false discovery rate of 0.05. The study listed 164 TCR beta chains as associated with cytomegalovirus. In a later analysis, TCR association rates were found to vary across HLA loci, with the most associated TCRs seen for DRB1 alleles and the fewest for HLA-C alleles. Compared with the roughly 600-donor mean, donors in an Asian-associated ancestry cluster had fewer N-insertions in productive TCRs, according to a later genetic analysis. Correlated functional status among segregating V segments might be attributable to linkage disequilibrium, but an unknown experimental factor could not be ruled out.

The library was prepared using the immunoSEQ multiplex PCR assay. For the multiplex PCR, a mixture combining 60 forward primers for TCR Vbeta segments and 13 reverse primers for TCR Jbeta segments was used. The CDR3 region of rearranged TCR beta genes was amplified from genomic DNA by a multiplex PCR assay. The Illumina HiSeq System was used to sequence the amplified TCR beta libraries as 87-base-pair reads. The paper's processing steps were these. A later analysis counted about 82 million unique TCR beta chains across the 666 repertoires, and some 11 million of these chains were shared by at least two donors. Raw reads were error-corrected and collapsed into unique sequences with a nearest-neighbor algorithm that merged closely related sequences to remove PCR and sequencing errors. Alignment of CDR3 sequences to IMGT reference sequences was used to assign V, D and J gene segments. For a sequence to be retained, at least a six-nucleotide match to both a V gene segment and a J gene segment was required. A rearrangement counted as productive if the CDR3 had no stop codons and remained in frame with V and J, and every other rearrangement counted as non-productive. CDR3 was defined by IMGT convention, running from the second conserved V-encoded cysteine to the conserved J-encoded phenylalanine. The earlier analysis of 587 of the donors excluded sequences that lacked an unambiguous match to a single V gene segment. In an earlier analysis of about 590 of the donors, a V segment was called functional when productive rearrangements were above 56.7%, and segregating when the standard deviation between donors exceeded 5%. A statistical classification framework was developed to diagnose cytomegalovirus status using the catalog of TCR beta chain sequences. In a later analysis, V and J genes were assigned by comparing TCR nucleotide sequences against IMGT/GENE-DB human TR gene sequences. A later analysis assigned CDR3 sequences and most-parsimonious VDJ recombination scenarios with the TCRdist pipeline. A later analysis defined each TCR beta chain by its CDR3 amino acid sequence plus V-gene family, and excluded reads lacking a unique V-gene family. To address suspected cross-contamination and a sequencing artifact, a later analysis removed 450 to 700 highly shared, low-generation-probability nucleotide sequences. For each public chain, a later analysis derived a clonal expansion index from normalized ranks of inferred template counts within each repertoire. In a later analysis, generation probabilities were computed using a VDJ recombination model fitted to out-of-frame rearrangements, and the results were checked against IGoR. In a later analysis, hypergeometric tests were used to score TCR-TCR, TCR-HLA and TCR-CMV co-occurrence, with a repertoire-size bias correction applied to TCR pairs. A later analysis estimated false discovery rates by permuting HLA or CMV assignments 20 times. In a later analysis, co-occurring TCRs were grouped with DBSCAN, and TCRdist sequence similarity was added when clustering was performed within HLA-allele-positive subsets. Repertoires with fewer than 30,000 or more than 120,000 public chains were left out of co-occurrence clustering, as were a handful of repertoires with anomalous nucleotide sharing. The clones in this table, taken by TCRdb from immuneACCESS, are in-frame only. Not every clone is retained; where verified, under half of the shortfall comes from an unresolved V gene, and the cause of the rest is unknown. V, J and clone size reflect that table, while D and trimming were determined from the DNA. Across this sample there are just over 150,000 clones, with around 79% seen only once. The ten most abundant clones make up around 0.96% of the sample.

As concerns this clone: The antigen it recognizes is unknown. Base qualities were left out, and no much larger clone turns up one base away.

Material for sequencing was PBMCs. The receptor's source is a woman in her forties or fifties in good health and CMV-seropositive. The V and J segments used are TRBV5-4 and TRBJ2-3, with TRBD2 matching 8 junction bases. At the DNA level, the sequence is TGTGCCAGCAGCTTGGGTACCAGCGGGAGTAGCACAGATACGCAGTATTTT. Translated, it gives CASSLGTSGSSTDTQYF. Reference TRBV5-4 and TRBJ2-3 proteins supply the regions before and after the CDR3; the full variable domain is: ETGVTQSPTHLIKTRGQQVTLRCSSQSGHNTVSWYQQALGQGPQFIFQYYREEENGRGNFPPRFSGLQFPNYSSELNVNALELDDSALYLCASSLGTSGSSTDTQYFGPGTRLTVL.